The T cell receptor beta chain under discussion was sequenced for a study of T-cell reconstitution after alpha-beta-depleted transplantation in children. TCRbeta library construction was performed incorporating unique molecular identifiers. TCRdb itself ran the PCR reads through MiXCR, one entry per CDR3 protein. The sample has 300,000 to 400,000 distinct CDR3 sequences, 16% seen once. Trimming took 7 bases from V and 3 from J, leaving 13 bases between them. The CDR3 totals 13 residues. The germline gives CDR1 MDHEN, CDR2 SYDVKM. Specimen: PBMCs, mostly from graft donor cells, collected 360 days after TCRalphabeta/CD19-depleted stem cell transplant. The rearrangement joins TRBV28 to TRBJ2-7; D is unresolved. The TCR comes from a male patient under 10 years old who had a stem cell transplant for acute lymphoblastic leukemia, so the T cells may come from the graft donor. CDR3 nucleotide sequence: TGTGCCAGCATCCCCAGAAAGTTCTACGAGCAGTACTTC. It is translated as CASIPRKFYEQYF. The full variable domain, with the rest looked up from reference TRBV28 and TRBJ2-7, is DVKVTQSSRYLVKRTGEKVFLECVQDMDHENMFWYRQDPGLGLRLIYFSYDVKMKEKGDIPEGYSVSREKKERFSLILESASTNQTSMYLCASIPRKFYEQYFGPGTRLTVT.